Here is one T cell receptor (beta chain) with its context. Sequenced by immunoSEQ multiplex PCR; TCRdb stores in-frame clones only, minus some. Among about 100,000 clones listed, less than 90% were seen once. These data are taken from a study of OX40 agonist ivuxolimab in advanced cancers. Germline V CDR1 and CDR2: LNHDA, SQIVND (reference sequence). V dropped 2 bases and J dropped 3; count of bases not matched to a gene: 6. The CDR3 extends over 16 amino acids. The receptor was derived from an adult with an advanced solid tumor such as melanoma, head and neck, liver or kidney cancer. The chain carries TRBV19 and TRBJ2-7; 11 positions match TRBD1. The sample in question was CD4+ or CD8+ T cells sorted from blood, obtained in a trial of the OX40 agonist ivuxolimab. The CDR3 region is CASSIRTGGASYEQYF. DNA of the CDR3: TGTGCCAGTAGTATAAGGACAGGGGGCGCGAGCTACGAGCAGTACTTC.